This TCR beta chain was documented in a study of shared clonotypes between healthy human individuals (TCRdb year 2020). Study-wide context: The cohort comprised two women and a few men aged 18 to 49 years. Per donor, three plates each were used for CD4 naive and CD4 memory, two for CD8 naive, and one for CD8 memory. To estimate repertoire size and how much clonotypes are shared between individuals, the study performed deep sequencing of blood TCR repertoires from roughly five healthy adults. To increase sequencing depth and limit assay-specific biases, TCR repertoire library preparation and sequencing were carried out by different laboratories using diverse techniques. Per donor, leukapheresis produced somewhere between about 0.9 and 9 billion PBMCs. Study-wide findings and limitations: Naive subsets generally had larger estimated clonotype richness than memory subsets did. The small number of donors limited the genetic and exposure-history diversity represented. When a handful of donors were compared, the shared fraction of clonotypes was around 5.1% for naive CD4, over 3% for naive CD8, 2% to 2.5% for memory CD4, and roughly 0.4% for memory CD8. Incomplete sequencing was indicated by rarefaction of sorted-subset datasets, despite the large sequencing depth. Pairwise subsampling indicated that sequencing depth was expected to affect the degree of clonotype sharing among donors. Sampling was restricted to blood, and TCR repertoires in tissue are likely to differ from TCR repertoires in blood. Compared with non-shared clonotypes, the clonotypes found in all four sorted-subset donors had higher generation probabilities.

The CDR3 numbers 13 residues from cysteine through phenylalanine. Just the 39-base CDR3 DNA is kept, in frame starting at base 1. CDR1 and CDR2, per the germline V gene (reference sequence), are LNHNV and YYDKDF. V loses 0 bases of germline sequence and J loses 4 bases, and the interval between the two ends is 6 bases. Healthy HIV-negative adults with no recently reported acute infections or vaccinations were included as donors. Every donor was a Caucasian adult living in Nashville, Tennessee, USA. CD4+ T cells were enriched through magnetic negative selection, after which naive cells were positively selected on CD45RA and the remaining negative fraction served as the memory subset. Blood was obtained by leukapheresis, after which PBMCs were separated by Ficoll-Histopaque density gradient centrifugation and cryopreserved in liquid nitrogen vapor phase. Purity and quantity of every magnetically sorted T cell population were checked by analytical flow cytometry. From each sorted fraction, genomic DNA was isolated and quantified by UV absorbance on a Nanodrop 2000c.

TCR CDR3 regions were amplified from genomic DNA by multiplex PCR using the deep immunoSEQ assay. Extracted genomic DNA from each cell subset was spread evenly across all wells of several immunoSEQ 96-well plates, with each plate serving as a replicate. For sorted subsets, each replicate PCR was loaded with 200 ng genomic DNA, equivalent to roughly 30,000 T cell genomes. Purified libraries were measured with a Qubit 3.0 fluorometer, size-checked on a Bioanalyzer 2100, and measured again with the KAPA Library Quantification kit. Every immunoSEQ 96-well plate was sequenced on a dedicated single-read 150-cycle Illumina NextSeq 550 flow cell. Regarding the original processing steps: Because only junctional sequences without quality scores were contained in the immunoSEQ output, filtering matching that applied to full-length reads could not be performed. Sequences were annotated with PyIR, a Python wrapper for IgBLAST v1.9, using IMGT germline references to assign V/J genes and CDR3. Any read was removed if the V/J assignment was weak (E-value above 1e-6), the CDR3 was missing, or the read contained stop codons, out-of-frame junctions, or ambiguous translated residues. V3J clonotypes were defined by identical inferred V gene, J gene, and CDR3 amino acid sequence. The percentage overlap between two repertoires was calculated by dividing the number of shared unique clonotypes by the size of the smaller repertoire. Three approaches were used to assess repertoire richness: RTK rarefaction, the Chao1 estimator, and Recon v2.1 estimates of unobserved clonotypes. Generation probabilities were computed with OLGA for all TCRbeta clonotypes obtained by the gDNA method from four donors. In its TCRdb copy, this immuneACCESS table keeps in-frame sequences only and misses some clones. Where compared with another copy, unresolved V genes explain less than half of these, and the others have no known cause. V and J calls and clone size are as listed in that table; D and trimming were resolved from the DNA. Within this sample are 1.6 million or so clones, with 98% of them counted one time only. The ten largest clones add up to around 0.33% of the sample.

As concerns this clone: Its antigen is currently not known. The record has no base qualities; no much larger clone is one base away.

The receptor was isolated from a man aged 25-45 years in good health. Input material: naive CD4+ T cells sorted from blood. Read against the paper, the sample's cell subset or site label means: CD45RA+ positively selected. The chain employs TRBV15 and TRBJ1-1; confidence is insufficient to name the D gene. The DNA sequence reads TGTGCCACCAGCAGAGATTTGATCACTGAAGCTTTCTTT. The translation is CATSRDLITEAFF.